The entry below describes one TCR beta chain. This clonotype showed up many times. Its recognized antigen is unknown. Per-nucleotide qualities are absent, and no much larger clonotype sits a single base away. The data were produced on an Illumina HiSeq 2500. TCR beta libraries were prepared by quantitative 5'-RACE with molecular barcodes. The study's own analysis went as follows. Disease-linked TCR variants were identified with a new computational method built on a probabilistic model of VDJ rearrangement. Clones were called with MiXCR by TCRdb after fastp trimmed the public reads at Q25, and only in-frame beta chains were retained. Here each entry gathers all rows of one CDR3 protein and keeps the most common genes and DNA. The V and J calls and clone size are TCRdb's, not the authors'. This sample lists roughly 48,000 distinct CDR3 sequences; approximately 7.4% were detected once. The ten largest make up around 7.8% of the sample.

The data stem from a study of CD8 T cells in ankylosing spondylitis (dated by TCRdb to about 2017). Describing the broader study: The study set out to find disease-linked TCR variants by profiling T cell receptor beta repertoires in ankylosing spondylitis patients and healthy donors. Peripheral blood samples were taken, and synovial fluid was additionally collected from ankylosing spondylitis patients. The full study cohort was made up of about 24 ankylosing spondylitis patients and some 100 healthy donors. Here is what the overall study found, with its caveats: Blood from ankylosing spondylitis patients appeared to be characterized by a TCR beta motif made up of eight highly homologous amino acid variants. Some of the motif variants had been reported before in the synovial fluid and blood of reactive arthritis patients, a finding that suggests common disease-initiation mechanisms. The disease-linked clones had a CD8+ phenotype and were found at relatively low frequencies in peripheral blood. According to the report, matched synovial fluid samples from ankylosing spondylitis patients were significantly enriched for the disease-linked clones.

Reading from cysteine to phenylalanine, the CDR3 counts 14 amino acids. Of the read, only the CDR3 DNA is kept; its 42 bases are in frame from base 1. Per the germline V gene, SQVTM is the CDR1 and ANQGSEA is the CDR2. A distance of 10 bases separates the germline ends of V and J, which lose 5 bases and 2 bases respectively. This receptor was taken from a female donor with ankylosing spondylitis or in good health (not recorded which). In this chain, TRBV29-1 is recombined with TRBJ2-6; confidence is insufficient to name the D gene. The sequenced sample was blood, either unsorted or a sorted T cell fraction (not recorded which). The CDR3 reads as follows: CSVPDGPGANVLTF. The DNA sequence is as follows: TGCAGCGTTCCGGACGGGCCTGGGGCCAACGTCCTGACTTTC.